This entry lists 22 T cell receptor beta chains sequenced from one sample in a study of T cell responses to AZD1222 COVID-19 vaccine. The method was immunoSEQ multiplex PCR; TCRdb's version includes in-frame clones alone and lacks a portion of them. The sample consists of under 150,000 clones, approximately 88% of them appearing once. Sequencing was performed on peripheral blood, taken 28 days after the second AZD1222 dose. These receptors originate from an adult who received the AZD1222 COVID-19 vaccine.

This sequence joins TRBV6-6 and TRBJ2-1, with 8 bases fitting TRBD2. The CDR3 extends over 15 amino acids. The V and J ends lost 6 bases and 5 bases, in that order; junction bases with no gene match: 9. The germline gives CDR1 MNHNY, CDR2 SVGAGI (reference sequence). For the CDR3, the DNA is TGTGCCAGCAGCGAGAGACTAGCGCTTGACAATGAGCAGTTCTTC. Protein sequence: CASSERLALDNEQFF.

V is TRBV28 and J is TRBJ1-1, with D maybe TRBD1 (6 bases). V lost 8 bases, J lost 3 bases, and 10 bases lay in between. CDR1 is MDHEN and CDR2 is SYDVKM in the germline V gene. This CDR3 has 12 amino acids. DNA for the CDR3: TGTGCCAGCGGAGGGGGGGACACTGAAGCTTTCTTT. This gives the protein CASGGGDTEAFF.

The chain has TRBV29-1 and TRBJ2-5, with D hard to call. Germline lookup yields CDR1 SQVTM and CDR2 ANQGSEA. The V and J ends lost 4 bases and 7 bases respectively, with 10 bases between them. This CDR3 has 11 amino acids. The CDR3 region is CSVVPYGTQYF. CDR3 coding DNA: TGCAGCGTTGTCCCTTATGGGACCCAGTACTTC.

The V gene is TRBV27, the J gene TRBJ2-1; D could derive from TRBD1 or TRBD2 (5 bases each). The CDR3 length is 16 residues. The V gene's germline CDR1 is MNHEY and CDR2 SMNVEV (reference sequence). Trimming cost V 5 bases and J 5 bases, with 19 bases left between them. CDR3 region: CASSPRPGTIDNEQFF. In DNA form, the CDR3 reads TGTGCCAGCAGTCCGAGACCGGGGACCATAGACAATGAGCAGTTCTTC.

The gene calls are TRBV29-1 and TRBJ2-5; no firm D call. V lost 5 bases, J lost 4 bases, and 14 bases lay in between. The CDR3 runs to 13 residues. Germline V gene lookup returns CDR1 SQVTM and CDR2 ANQGSEA. CDR3 protein: CSVIWGAGETQYF. CDR3 nucleotides: TGCAGCGTTATTTGGGGTGCTGGAGAGACCCAGTACTTC.

The rearrangement links TRBV25-1 to TRBJ1-2; 12 nucleotides match TRBD1. The CDR3 extends over 15 amino acids. Trimming removed 3 bases from V and 7 bases from J; junction bases left unmatched: 6. The germline V gene has CDR1 MGHDK and CDR2 SYGVNS. The CDR3 protein is CASSDPGQGAVGYTF. CDR3 nucleotide sequence: TGTGCCAGCAGTGACCCGGGACAGGGGGCGGTTGGCTACACCTTC.

The rearrangement uses TRBV6-1 and TRBJ1-2; maybe TRBD1 (6 bases). Trimming removed 2 bases at V and 7 bases at J, with 17 bases between. Germline CDR1 MNHNS, CDR2 SASEGT. The CDR3 sequence is 15 residues long. CDR3 sequence reads: CASSEIQGDGSGYTF. Written as DNA, the CDR3 is TGTGCCAGCAGTGAAATACAGGGTGACGGAAGTGGCTACACCTTC.

The chain uses TRBV15 and TRBJ2-5; D uncertain. Germline V gives CDR1 LNHNV, CDR2 YYDKDF (reference sequence). Trimming removed 10 bases at V and 2 bases at J, with 17 bases between. This CDR3 region has 14 residues. The CDR3 DNA sequence: TGTGCCATCGGCCCTATGGGCAGGCAAGAGACCCAGTACTTC. This translates into CAIGPMGRQETQYF.

DNA of the CDR3: TGTGCCAGCAGCGTTGCGACAGGGGGCGCGTCTGAAGCTTTCTTT. It encodes CASSVATGGASEAFF. This chain links TRBV9 with TRBJ1-1, with 10 positions matching TRBD1. There are 15 residues in the CDR3. In germline, CDR1 is SGDLS, CDR2 YYNGEE. V trimming: 2 bases; J trimming: 6 bases; junction bases outside the gene matches: 7.

This clone was counted a single time. V gene TRBV11-3 combines with J gene TRBJ2-2, with D possibly being TRBD2 (5 bases). This CDR3 is built from 15 residues. Germline lookup yields CDR1 SGHNT and CDR2 YENEEA. The V end was cut by 5 bases, the J end by 1 base, with 11 bases between. This chain's CDR3 is CASSLAGRNTGELFF. The DNA for the CDR3 is TGTGCCAGCAGCCTAGCTGGCAGGAACACCGGGGAGCTGTTTTTT. Together with reference TRBV11-3 and TRBJ2-2, the CDR3 gives the full variable domain: EAGVVQSPRYKIIEKKQPVAFWCNPISGHNTLYWYLQNLGQGPELLIRYENEEAVDDSQLPKDRFSAERLKGVDSTLKIQPAELGDSAVYLCASSLAGRNTGELFFGEGSRLTVL.

The CDR3 sequence is CASTLNRQETQYF. The CDR3 bases are TGTGCCAGCACCTTGAACAGACAAGAGACCCAGTACTTC. The rearrangement uses TRBV28 and TRBJ2-5; D gene unclear. The CDR3 sequence is 13 residues long. Trimming pared 7 bases from V and 2 bases from J, leaving 11 bases between. Germline CDR1 and CDR2: MDHEN and SYDVKM.

This clone has only a few counts. The rearrangement uses TRBV10-3 and TRBJ2-1; TRBD2 agrees at 10 bases. Trimming took 10 bases from V and 9 from J; bases not matched to a gene: 6. The V gene's germline CDR1 is ENHRY and CDR2 SYGVKD. This CDR3 has 12 amino acids. CDR3 DNA sequence: TGTGCCACCCTAGCGGGGGCTACTGAGCAGTTCTTC. Protein: CATLAGATEQFF.

V and J are TRBV7-9 and TRBJ2-1, with 9 nucleotides matching TRBD1. The germline CDR1 and CDR2 sequences are SEHNR and FQNEAQ (reference sequence). This CDR3 contains 16 residues. Trimming removed 4 bases from V and 1 base from J; junction bases left unmatched: 5. The CDR3 DNA sequence: TGTGCCAGCAGCTACCCCGACAGGGGGTCCTACAATGAGCAGTTCTTC. This encodes CASSYPDRGSYNEQFF.

V usage is TRBV5-1 and J usage is TRBJ2-1; D unclear. CDR1 is SGHRS, CDR2 YFSETQ, per germline. V was shortened by 0 bases and J by 0 bases, with 10 bases between the two germline ends. The CDR3 contains 16 residues. The CDR3 DNA sequence: TGCGCCAGCAGCTTGGGGGCGGTGAGCTCCTACAATGAGCAGTTCTTC. It translates to CASSLGAVSSYNEQFF.

The chain employs TRBV19 and TRBJ1-5, with 10 positions matching TRBD1. Germline CDR1 LNHDA, CDR2 SQIVND (reference sequence). V shed 5 bases, J shed 6 bases, and the junction held 7 bases outside the gene matches. The CDR3 runs 15 residues. The CDR3 loop reads CASSQDRGKGQPQHF. The CDR3 DNA reads TGTGCCAGTAGTCAGGACAGGGGGAAAGGTCAGCCCCAGCATTTT.

The gene calls are TRBV19 and TRBJ1-5; 7 bases are shared with TRBD1. The V gene end was trimmed by 3 bases and the J gene end by 5 bases; junction bases not matched to a gene: 7. CDR3 size: 15 residues. Germline CDR1 and CDR2: LNHDA and SQIVND (reference sequence). Here the CDR3 reads CASSILGTEYQPQHF. The CDR3 region has the DNA TGTGCCAGTAGTATTTTAGGGACAGAATATCAGCCCCAGCATTTT.

This clone was seen a handful of times. The chain combines TRBV7-2 with TRBJ2-3; D is unclear. V gave up 1 base and J gave up 0 bases, with 11 bases separating them. The germline gives CDR1 SGHTA, CDR2 FQGNSA. The CDR3 length is 16 residues. The DNA for the CDR3 is TGTGCCAGCAGCTTAGGGGTTCAACTCAGCACAGATACGCAGTATTTT. Its translation: CASSLGVQLSTDTQYF.

CDR3 in DNA: TGTGCCAGCAGCACCCGGACAGGGGGTGATGAAAAACTGTTTTTT. Translated: CASSTRTGGDEKLFF. This chain joins TRBV11-2 and TRBJ1-4; 10 positions agree with TRBD1. The CDR3 extends over 15 amino acids. Trimming removed 5 bases from V and 6 bases from J; junction bases left unmatched: 6. Germline CDR1 and CDR2: SGHAT and FQNNGV.

This clone came up once. This chain uses TRBV5-1 with TRBJ2-5; D gene ambiguous. The CDR3 is 14 amino acids. Germline lookup yields CDR1 SGHRS and CDR2 YFSETQ. Trimming removed 0 bases from V and 4 bases from J, with 10 bases in between. The CDR3 loop reads CASSLGVGGETQYF. The CDR3 DNA reads TGCGCCAGCAGCTTGGGAGTTGGTGGAGAGACCCAGTACTTC.

The rearrangement uses TRBV6-5 and TRBJ1-2; D uncertain. The germline gives CDR1 MNHEY, CDR2 SVGAGI. V lost 6 bases, J lost 3 bases, and 11 bases lay in between. The CDR3 runs 13 residues. CDR3 in DNA: TGTGCCAGCAGAACGACGCATTACTATGGCTACACCTTC. Translated: CASRTTHYYGYTF.

The V call is TRBV10-3, the J call TRBJ2-7, with D tentatively TRBD1 or TRBD2 (5 bases each). Germline CDR1 and CDR2: ENHRY and SYGVKD. The CDR3 runs to 19 residues. Trimming took 4 bases from V and 0 from J, leaving 25 bases between them. The CDR3 loop is CAISVEEVGPVVSSYEQYF. In nucleotides, the CDR3 is TGTGCCATCAGTGTTGAGGAGGTGGGGCCGGTAGTATCCTCCTACGAGCAGTACTTC.

The chain links TRBV5-4 to TRBJ2-7; 7 bases match TRBD1. Per the germline V gene, CDR1 is SGHNT and CDR2 is YYREEE (reference sequence). With V trimmed by 2 bases and J by 5 bases, 4 bases remained unmatched. This CDR3 contains 13 residues. In DNA form, the CDR3 reads TGTGCCAGCAGCTTTACCGGGACAGACGAGCAGTACTTC. Its translation: CASSFTGTDEQYF.